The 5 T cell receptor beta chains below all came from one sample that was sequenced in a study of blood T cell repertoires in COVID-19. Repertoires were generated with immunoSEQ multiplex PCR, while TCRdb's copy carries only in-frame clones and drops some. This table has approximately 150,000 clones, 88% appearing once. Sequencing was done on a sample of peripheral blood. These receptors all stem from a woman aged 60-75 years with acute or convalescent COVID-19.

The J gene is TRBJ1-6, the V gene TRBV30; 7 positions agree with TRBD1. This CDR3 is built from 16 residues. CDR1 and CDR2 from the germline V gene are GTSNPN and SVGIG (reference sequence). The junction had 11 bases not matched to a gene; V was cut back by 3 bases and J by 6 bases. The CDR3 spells CAWRGLIGTANSPLHF. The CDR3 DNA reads TGTGCCTGGAGGGGGTTGATAGGGACAGCTAATTCACCCCTCCACTTT. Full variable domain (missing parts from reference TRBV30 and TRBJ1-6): SQTIHQWPATLVQPVGSPLSLECTVEGTSNPNLYWYRQAAGRGLQLLFYSVGIGQISSEVPQNLSASRPQDRQFILSSKKLLLSDSGFYLCAWRGLIGTANSPLHFGNGTRLTVT.

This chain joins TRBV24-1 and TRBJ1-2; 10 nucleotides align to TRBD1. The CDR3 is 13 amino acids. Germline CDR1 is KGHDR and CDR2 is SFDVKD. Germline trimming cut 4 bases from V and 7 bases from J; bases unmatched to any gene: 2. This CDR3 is CATSEGTGVGYTF. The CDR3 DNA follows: TGTGCCACCAGTGAAGGGACAGGGGTTGGCTACACCTTC.

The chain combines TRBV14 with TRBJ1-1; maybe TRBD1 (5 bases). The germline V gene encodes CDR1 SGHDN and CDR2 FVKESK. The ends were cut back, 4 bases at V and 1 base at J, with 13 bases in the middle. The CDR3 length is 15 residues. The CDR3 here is CASSPDQGENTEAFF. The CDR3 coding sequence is TGTGCCAGCAGCCCGGACCAGGGCGAGAACACTGAAGCTTTCTTT.

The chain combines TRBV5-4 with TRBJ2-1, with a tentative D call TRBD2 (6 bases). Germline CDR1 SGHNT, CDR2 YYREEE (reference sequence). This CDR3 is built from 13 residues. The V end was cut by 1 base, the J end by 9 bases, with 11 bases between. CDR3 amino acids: CASSLFLGGEQFF. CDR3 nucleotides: TGTGCCAGCAGCTTGTTTCTGGGGGGTGAGCAGTTCTTC.

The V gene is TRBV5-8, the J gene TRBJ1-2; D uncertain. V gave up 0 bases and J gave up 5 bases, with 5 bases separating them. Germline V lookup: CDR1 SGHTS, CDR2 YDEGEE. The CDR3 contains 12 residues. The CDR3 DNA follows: TGTGCCAGCAGCTTGGCCGGTTATGGCTACACCTTC. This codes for CASSLAGYGYTF.